This entry features one T cell receptor (beta chain) sequence. Antigen specificity is unknown. The primer mix had 60 Vbeta and 13 Jbeta primers. Method: immunoSEQ multiplex PCR; TCRdb's copy keeps in-frame clones and lacks some. The sample lists roughly 180,000 clones, 65% to 85% seen once, with roughly 4.5% in the top ten. The data were taken from a study of cytomegalovirus exposure and HLA in healthy donors. Overall study findings and caveats: The analysis excluded some indistinguishable V segments, including TRBV6-2 and TRBV6-3. Researchers catalogued 164 TCR beta chains as cytomegalovirus-associated.

V was clipped by 2 bases and J by 7 bases, with 14 bases between them. Germline V gene data show CDR1 as MNHNS and CDR2 as SASEGT. This CDR3 is built from 14 residues. The chain uses TRBV6-1 and TRBJ1-2, with a weak D call TRBD1 (6 bases). The sequenced sample consisted of PBMCs. This TCR came from a woman aged 45-65 years in good health and CMV-seropositive. CDR3 bases: TGTGCCAGCAGTGAAAGGCAACAGGGTGGTGGCTACACCTTC. Translating gives CASSERQQGGGYTF.